These 30 T cell receptor beta chains share one sample of origin, sequenced in a study of cytomegalovirus exposure and HLA in healthy donors. PCR employed 60 Vbeta and 13 Jbeta primers. Assay used: immunoSEQ multiplex PCR; TCRdb lists only in-frame clones, some missing. The sample totals almost 45,000 clones. Source material: PBMCs. These receptors all stem from a male donor in good health and CMV-seronegative.

About this clone: One end of the junction does not line up with germline, which may come from a read error. V usage is TRBV6-5 and J usage is TRBJ1-3; TRBD1 aligns across 12 bases. The CDR3 loop spans 16 amino acids. CDR1 MNHEY and CDR2 SVGAGI come from the germline V gene. CDR3 sequence (DNA): TGTGCCAGCAGTTTTGGGACAGGGGGCTCTCGAAACACCATATATTTT. Amino acids: CASSFGTGGSRNTIYF.

The chain joins TRBV5-1 to TRBJ1-1, with 12 nucleotides matching TRBD1. In germline, CDR1 is SGHRS, CDR2 YFSETQ. V shed 2 bases, J shed 3 bases, and the junction held 5 bases outside the gene matches. CDR3 length: 16 amino acids. CDR3 amino acids: CASSLGTGGSYTEAFF. CDR3 coding DNA: TGCGCCAGCAGCTTAGGGACAGGGGGCTCGTACACTGAAGCTTTCTTT.

CDR3 bases: TGTGCCAGCACCAAATGGACAGGGGGTGGGGGGGAGCAGTACTTC. Encoded protein: CASTKWTGGGGEQYF. The V gene is TRBV2, the J gene TRBJ2-7, with 10 bases identical to TRBD1. CDR1 is SNHLY, CDR2 FYNNEI, per germline. The CDR3 loop spans 15 amino acids. The junction had 13 bases not matched to a gene; V was cut back by 7 bases and J by 7 bases.

CDR3 protein: CATSRSGRADTGELFF. The CDR3 nucleotides are TGTGCCACCAGCAGGAGCGGGAGGGCGGACACCGGGGAGCTGTTTTTT. The V call is TRBV15, the J call TRBJ2-2; 10 bases line up with TRBD2. CDR1 is LNHNV and CDR2 is YYDKDF in the germline V gene (reference sequence). V lost 3 bases, J lost 3 bases, and 4 bases stayed unmatched. The CDR3 loop spans 16 amino acids.

This chain connects TRBV29-1 to TRBJ2-3; 10 bases fit TRBD1. V trimming: 4 bases; J trimming: 1 base; junction bases outside the gene matches: 5. Germline V gene data show CDR1 as SQVTM and CDR2 as ANQGSEA. This CDR3 region has 15 residues. The CDR3 coding sequence is TGCAGCGTTGGACCTGGGACAGGGGGCACAGATACGCAGTATTTT. Translation gives CSVGPGTGGTDTQYF.

The chain recombines TRBV27 with TRBJ1-3, with 7 bases identical to TRBD1. The CDR3 loop spans 14 amino acids. V shed 6 bases and J 2 bases; nucleotides not matched to a gene: 4. In germline, CDR1 is MNHEY, CDR2 SMNVEV (reference sequence). The CDR3 spells CASRRTGAGNTIYF. The CDR3 DNA reads TGTGCCAGCAGGAGAACAGGGGCTGGAAACACCATATATTTT.

This chain uses TRBV5-1 with TRBJ2-5, with D possibly TRBD2 on 5 matching bases. The J call may not be correct, given that the DNA end is closer to TRBJ2-7. The germline gives CDR1 SGHRS, CDR2 YFSETQ. The CDR3 has 15 residues. The CDR3 sequence is CASSLGGVPSYEQYF. DNA of the CDR3: TGCGCCAGCAGCTTGGGGGGAGTCCCTTCCTACGAGCAGTACTTC.

The chain carries TRBV12-2 and TRBJ1-2; the table's D call TRBD1 went unverified against the DNA. TRBV12-2 is a pseudogene segment. The CDR3 contains 17 residues. The CDR3 reads CASRLYPNGQLGYGYTF. Written as DNA, the CDR3 is TGTGCAAGTCGCTTATACCCCAACGGACAGCTTGGCTATGGCTACACCTTC.

The chain links TRBV27 to TRBJ2-7; a possible D gene is TRBD2 (5 bases). This CDR3 has 13 residues. CDR1 is MNHEY and CDR2 is SMNVEV in the germline V gene (reference sequence). Deletions cut 3 bases from V and 2 bases from J, with 8 bases between. CDR3 nucleotide sequence: TGTGCCAGCAGTTTTGCGGGTCCCTACGAGCAGTACTTC. As protein: CASSFAGPYEQYF.

The J gene is TRBJ1-1, the V gene TRBV7-2; D call uncertain. Trimming cost V 3 bases and J 0 bases, with 11 bases left between them. Germline lookup yields CDR1 SGHTA and CDR2 FQGNSA. The CDR3 is 15 amino acids. The CDR3: CASSLNSIMNTEAFF. Here the CDR3 DNA reads TGTGCCAGCAGCTTGAACAGCATCATGAACACTGAAGCTTTCTTT.

The chain has TRBV18 and TRBJ2-5; 8 positions match TRBD2. The germline gives CDR1 KGHSH, CDR2 LQKENI. The CDR3 extends over 16 amino acids. The V and J ends lost 2 bases and 5 bases, in that order; junction bases with no gene match: 10. CDR3 in DNA: TGTGCCAGCTCACCATATCCAGCGGGAGATGTGGAGACCCAGTACTTC. Encoded protein: CASSPYPAGDVETQYF.

CDR3 sequence reads: CASSSKREWGTDTQYF. In DNA form, the CDR3 reads TGTGCCAGCAGCTCCAAGCGGGAGTGGGGCACAGATACGCAGTATTTT. The J gene is TRBJ2-3, the V gene TRBV13, with 8 nucleotides matching TRBD2. The CDR3 is 16 amino acids. The ends lost 4 bases at V and 1 base at J; junction bases unmatched: 7. Germline CDR1 PRHDT, CDR2 FYEKMQ (reference sequence). The full variable domain, rest sourced from reference TRBV13 and TRBJ2-3, is AAGVIQSPRHLIKEKRETATLKCYPIPRHDTVYWYQQGPGQDPQFLISFYEKMQSDKGSIPDRFSAQQFSDYHSELNMSSLELGDSALYFCASSSKREWGTDTQYFGPGTRLTVL.

J is TRBJ1-5 and V is TRBV28; D unresolved. The CDR3 runs to 14 residues. Germline V lookup: CDR1 MDHEN, CDR2 SYDVKM. V lost 10 bases and J 2 bases, leaving 15 bases between the germline ends. The CDR3 coding sequence is TGTGCCATCTCGCTTGGGAGGGGCAATCAGCCCCAGCATTTT. Translating gives CAISLGRGNQPQHF.

The chain uses TRBV6-1 and TRBJ2-7; 10 nucleotides match TRBD1. The J segment lost 2 bases and the V segment lost 4 bases, leaving 5 bases of the junction unmatched. The CDR3 length is 15 residues. Germline CDR1 is MNHNS and CDR2 is SASEGT. The CDR3 is CASSARTGGPYEQYF. The CDR3 coding sequence is TGTGCCAGCAGTGCTCGGACAGGGGGGCCCTACGAGCAGTACTTC.

This chain uses TRBV18 with TRBJ2-5; 7 bases are shared with TRBD1. The CDR3 length is 15 residues. The V and J ends lost 5 bases and 1 base, in that order; junction bases with no gene match: 7. Germline V CDR1 and CDR2: KGHSH, LQKENI. Here the CDR3 reads CASSATGVSQETQYF. The DNA of the CDR3 is TGTGCCAGCTCAGCAACAGGGGTTAGCCAAGAGACCCAGTACTTC.

The J gene is TRBJ2-1, the V gene TRBV18, with 8 bases lining up with TRBD2. The germline gives CDR1 KGHSH, CDR2 LQKENI. The CDR3 runs to 14 residues. With V trimmed by 6 bases and J by 3 bases, 4 bases remained unmatched. DNA for the CDR3: TGTGCCAGCTCTCCGGGAGGGGGCTACAATGAGCAGTTCTTC. It encodes CASSPGGGYNEQFF.

V gene TRBV23-1 combines with J gene TRBJ2-7; 7 bases agree with TRBD1. TRBV23-1 is an ORF, with its function uncertain. This CDR3 is 17 amino acids long. The junction had 10 bases not matched to a gene; V was cut back by 2 bases and J by 0 bases. This CDR3 is CASSQTDRDSSSYEQYF. CDR3 DNA sequence: TGCGCCAGCAGTCAAACTGATCGGGACAGTAGCTCCTACGAGCAGTACTTC.

J is TRBJ2-2 and V is TRBV27, with 16 bases aligning to TRBD2. The V gene's germline CDR1 is MNHEY and CDR2 SMNVEV (reference sequence). V dropped 7 bases and J dropped 6; count of bases not matched to a gene: 11. CDR3 length: 18 residues. CDR3 nucleotide sequence: TGTGCCAGCACCGCGGGACCGGGACTAGCGGGAGGGCCCGGGGAGCTGTTTTTT. Translated: CASTAGPGLAGGPGELFF.

This chain links TRBV10-3 with TRBJ2-2, with TRBD2 as a possible D gene (5 bases). V dropped 3 bases and J dropped 6 bases, with 17 bases sitting between them. CDR3 length: 16 residues. Germline V gene sequence: CDR1 ENHRY, CDR2 SYGVKD. CDR3 nucleotides: TGTGCCATCAGTGACGTAGAGAGCGCCGGGGCCGGGGAGCTGTTTTTT. As protein: CAISDVESAGAGELFF.

The V gene is TRBV6-5, the J gene TRBJ2-7; D not resolved. This CDR3 region has 11 residues. With 7 bases removed from V and 5 bases from J, the gap between germline ends came to 9 bases. The germline V gene has CDR1 MNHEY and CDR2 SVGAGI. For the CDR3, the DNA is TGTGCCAGCACAGATCGGGACGAGCAGTACTTC. Its translation is CASTDRDEQYF.

About this clone itself: A junction boundary mismatches the germline segment, possibly from a read error. The V and J genes are TRBV7-7 and TRBJ2-5; the match to TRBD2 covers 11 bases. The germline V gene has CDR1 SSHAT and CDR2 FNYEAQ (reference sequence). The CDR3 runs to 16 residues. CDR3 region: CASSLLAGGLHETQYF. The CDR3 nucleotides are TGTGCTAGCAGCTTATTAGCGGGAGGGCTCCACGAGACCCAGTACTTC.

The J gene is TRBJ2-7, the V gene TRBV6-1, with a weak D call TRBD1 (5 bases). With 0 bases removed from V and 3 bases from J, the gap between germline ends came to 9 bases. This CDR3 contains 14 residues. Germline V CDR1 and CDR2: MNHNS, SASEGT. CDR3 nucleotides: TGTGCCAGCAGTGAAGCCCCCAGGGACTACGAGCAGTACTTC. This sequence encodes CASSEAPRDYEQYF.

The CDR3 DNA reads as TGTGCCAGCAGCTTTCCTAGCGGGAGTGGAACAGATACGCAGTATTTT. Translation: CASSFPSGSGTDTQYF. V is TRBV5-4 and J is TRBJ2-3; 10 bases line up with TRBD2. Per the germline V gene, CDR1 is SGHNT and CDR2 is YYREEE (reference sequence). The CDR3 length is 16 residues. V was pared by 2 bases and J by 3 bases, with 6 bases of the junction left unmatched.

This chain joins TRBV15 and TRBJ2-7; 8 nucleotides agree with TRBD1. J gave up 1 base and V 0 bases, and 5 bases lay outside the gene matches. The germline V gene encodes CDR1 LNHNV and CDR2 YYDKDF (reference sequence). The CDR3 contains 16 residues. This chain's CDR3 is CATSRDLTGGSYEQYF. CDR3 DNA: TGTGCCACCAGCAGAGATCTTACAGGGGGTTCCTACGAGCAGTACTTC.

This sequence joins TRBV7-2 and TRBJ2-7, with D possibly being TRBD2 (5 bases). This CDR3 has 13 residues. The germline V gene has CDR1 SGHTA and CDR2 FQGNSA. The V gene lost 4 bases and the J gene lost 6 bases, with 13 bases spanning the gap. The CDR3 bases are TGTGCCAGCAGCTCGGACGGTCGGGGCGAGCAGTACTTC. As protein: CASSSDGRGEQYF. The entire variable domain, with the rest obtained from reference TRBV7-2 and TRBJ2-7, is as follows: GAGVSQSPSNKVTEKGKDVELRCDPISGHTALYWYRQSLGQGLEFLIYFQGNSAPDKSGLPSDRFSAERTGGSVSTLTIQRTQQEDSAVYLCASSSDGRGEQYFGPGTRLTVT.

The chain employs TRBV7-2 and TRBJ2-7; D possibly corresponds to TRBD1 (7 bases). The CDR3 contains 15 residues. Germline loops: CDR1 SGHTA, CDR2 FQGNSA. V lost 5 bases to trimming and J lost 3 bases, with 17 bases between them. The CDR3 spells CASSPNRGGGYEQYF. Written as DNA, the CDR3 is TGTGCCAGCAGCCCAAACAGGGGAGGCGGCTACGAGCAGTACTTC. Based on the CDR3 plus reference TRBV7-2 and TRBJ2-7, the full variable domain is GAGVSQSPSNKVTEKGKDVELRCDPISGHTALYWYRQSLGQGLEFLIYFQGNSAPDKSGLPSDRFSAERTGGSVSTLTIQRTQQEDSAVYLCASSPNRGGGYEQYFGPGTRLTVT.

This rearrangement joins TRBV28 to TRBJ1-5; D possibly corresponds to TRBD1 (6 bases). This CDR3 is built from 14 residues. The germline gives CDR1 MDHEN, CDR2 SYDVKM. V was shortened by 2 bases and J by 6 bases, with 11 bases between the two germline ends. The CDR3 region has the DNA TGTGCCAGCAGTTTAGGCACAGGGCCTCAGCCCCAGCATTTT. Protein sequence: CASSLGTGPQPQHF.

The chain uses TRBV6-1 and TRBJ1-3; D uncertain. CDR1 is MNHNS, CDR2 SASEGT, per germline. Trimming shortened V by 10 bases and J by 5 bases, and 9 bases separated the two germline ends. The CDR3 consists of 11 residues. CDR3 DNA: TGTGCCATCCTCTATCGAAACACCATATATTTT. This encodes CAILYRNTIYF.

V gene TRBV27 combines with J gene TRBJ1-5, with 8 bases that match TRBD1. The trim removed 5 bases at V and 6 bases at J, leaving 9 bases unmatched. Germline V lookup: CDR1 MNHEY, CDR2 SMNVEV (reference sequence). The CDR3 extends over 15 amino acids. The CDR3 spells CASSPTGVISQPQHF. Written as DNA, the CDR3 is TGTGCCAGCAGTCCGACAGGGGTCATCAGTCAGCCCCAGCATTTT.

The chain joins TRBV19 to TRBJ1-5, with 7 bases identical to TRBD1. J gave up 0 bases and V 8 bases, and 10 bases lay outside the gene matches. CDR3 length: 16 amino acids. The germline CDR1 and CDR2 sequences are LNHDA and SQIVND (reference sequence). The CDR3 loop is CASRPGQHYSNQPQHF. The CDR3 DNA sequence: TGTGCCAGTCGACCGGGACAGCACTATAGCAATCAGCCCCAGCATTTT.